Presented here are 4 T cell receptor beta chains from one specimen sequenced in a study of blood T cells in healthy people across ages. Primed by a sample-barcoded 5' primer and a J-beta primer mix, a second PCR proceeded for roughly 6 to 12 cycles. MiXCR was run by TCRdb on the 5' RACE reads, yielding one entry per CDR3 protein. The table lists roughly 1.7 million distinct CDR3 sequences, roughly 32% of them singletons. The specimen sequenced was blood. These TCRs come from a woman under 40 in good health.

The chain employs TRBV7-6 and TRBJ1-3; D ambiguous. Trimming took 4 bases from V and 2 from J, leaving 12 bases between them. This CDR3 region has 15 residues. Per the germline V gene, CDR1 is SGHVS and CDR2 is FNYEAQ. Written as DNA, the CDR3 is TGTGCCAGCAGCTCGAGACACCTAACTGGAAACACCATATATTTT. This encodes CASSSRHLTGNTIYF.

J is TRBJ2-5 and V is TRBV20-1; D remains unclear. The CDR3 is made up of 15 amino acids. Trimming removed 0 bases at V and 0 bases at J, with 11 bases between. CDR1 is DFQATT, CDR2 SNEGSKA, per germline (reference sequence). The CDR3 region is CSARDDAQNQETQYF. In DNA, the CDR3 is TGCAGTGCTAGAGATGACGCACAGAACCAAGAGACCCAGTACTTC.

The chain joins TRBV30 to TRBJ1-2; D possibly corresponds to TRBD1 (6 bases). The CDR3 sequence is 16 residues long. Germline V gene sequence: CDR1 GTSNPN, CDR2 SVGIG (reference sequence). V was cut by 0 bases and J by 4 bases, with 18 bases left in between. CDR3 protein: CAWSVTGGHRFYGYTF. The CDR3 DNA reads TGTGCCTGGAGTGTAACGGGGGGACACCGCTTCTATGGCTACACCTTC.

The V and J genes are TRBV5-6 and TRBJ2-7; TRBD1 agrees at 8 bases. Germline V gene lookup returns CDR1 SGHDT and CDR2 YYEEEE. V shed 4 bases and J 3 bases; nucleotides not matched to a gene: 9. The CDR3 is made up of 15 amino acids. This CDR3 reads CASSPRSRGHYEQYF. In nucleotides, the CDR3 is TGTGCCAGCAGCCCCCGAAGCAGGGGGCACTACGAGCAGTACTTC.